This paragraph covers one T cell receptor (beta chain) sequence. The antigen remains unidentified. The sample belongs to a study of CD8 T cells in ankylosing spondylitis. Looked up from germline, CDR1 is SGHRS and CDR2 is YFSETQ. The V gene lost 0 bases and the J gene lost 3 bases, with 11 bases spanning the gap. This CDR3 is built from 15 residues. TCRdb reprocessed the 5' RACE reads with MiXCR, giving one entry per CDR3 protein. Of 100,000 or so distinct CDR3 sequences listed, more than 20% are singletons. Findings and caveats of the study: Clones linked with disease were CD8+ and fairly uncommon in the peripheral blood. Within matched ankylosing spondylitis synovial fluid, disease-linked clones were reportedly significantly enriched. In reactive arthritis synovial fluid and blood, some motif variants had been reported before.

This rearrangement joins TRBV5-1 to TRBJ2-3; D gene unclear. The sequence derives from a male donor with ankylosing spondylitis. Sequenced: synovial fluid, either unsorted or a sorted T cell fraction (not recorded which). The chain's CDR3 is CASSLAPWVTDTQYF. The CDR3 bases are TGCGCCAGCAGCTTGGCGCCCTGGGTTACAGATACGCAGTATTTT.